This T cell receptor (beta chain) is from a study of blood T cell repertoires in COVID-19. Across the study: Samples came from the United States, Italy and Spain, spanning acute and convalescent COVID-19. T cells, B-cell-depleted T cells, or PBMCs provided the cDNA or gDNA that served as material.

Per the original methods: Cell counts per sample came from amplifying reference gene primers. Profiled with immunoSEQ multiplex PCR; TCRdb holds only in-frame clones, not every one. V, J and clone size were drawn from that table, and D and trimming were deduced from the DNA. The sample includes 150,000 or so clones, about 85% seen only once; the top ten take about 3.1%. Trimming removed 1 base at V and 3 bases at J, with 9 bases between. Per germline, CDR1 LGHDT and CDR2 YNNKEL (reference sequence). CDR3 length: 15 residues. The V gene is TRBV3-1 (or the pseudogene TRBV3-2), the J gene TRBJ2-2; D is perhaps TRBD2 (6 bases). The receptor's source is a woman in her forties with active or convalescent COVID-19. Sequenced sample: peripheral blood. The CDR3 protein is CASSQGGTDTGELFF. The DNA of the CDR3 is TGTGCCAGCAGCCAAGGCGGGACCGACACCGGGGAGCTGTTTTTT.